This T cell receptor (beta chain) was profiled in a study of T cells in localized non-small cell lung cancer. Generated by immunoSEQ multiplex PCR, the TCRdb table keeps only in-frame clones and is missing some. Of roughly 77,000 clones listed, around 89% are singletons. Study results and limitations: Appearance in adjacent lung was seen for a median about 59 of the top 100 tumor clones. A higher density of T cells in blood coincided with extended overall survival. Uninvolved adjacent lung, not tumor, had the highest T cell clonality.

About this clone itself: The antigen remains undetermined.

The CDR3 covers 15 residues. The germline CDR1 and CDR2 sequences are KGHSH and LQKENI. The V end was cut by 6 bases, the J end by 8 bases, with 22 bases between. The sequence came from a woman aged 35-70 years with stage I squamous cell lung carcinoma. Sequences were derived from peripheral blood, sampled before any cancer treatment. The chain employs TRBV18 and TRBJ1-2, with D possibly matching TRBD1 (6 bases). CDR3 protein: CASSGGQSHTRGYTF. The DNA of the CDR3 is TGTGCCAGCTCCGGTGGACAGTCCCATACTCGGGGCTACACCTTC. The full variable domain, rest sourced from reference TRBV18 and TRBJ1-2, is NAGVMQNPRHLVRRRGQEARLRCSPMKGHSHVYWYRQLPEEGLKFMVYLQKENIIDESGMPKERFSAEFPKEGPSILRIQQVVRGDSAAYFCASSGGQSHTRGYTFGSGTRLTVV.